This record concerns one T cell receptor (beta chain) sequence. The CDR3 does not close with the conserved phenylalanine or tryptophan, likely indicating a read error. It is unclear where the CDR3 begins or ends on the DNA, so no DNA is shown, and the CDR3 is as TCRdb lists it. The germline V gene has CDR1 MNHNY and CDR2 SVGAGI (reference sequence). The CDR3 spans 12 amino acids, including both terminal residues. This sample stems from a study of T cells in Graves' hyperthyroidism and ophthalmopathy. Aged 18 to 65, the patients had hyperthyroidism that was newly diagnosed and had lasted under 2 months. Investigators excluded patients with uncontrolled infection, other autoimmune disease, pregnancy or lactation. A roughly 10 ml volume of fresh peripheral blood provided the PBMCs. Template material for amplifying TCR beta CDR3 regions consisted of RNA transcripts. A set of HTBI primers served as the primers for a first-round RT-PCR of the TCR CDR3. TCRdb itself ran the multiplex PCR reads through MiXCR, one entry per CDR3 protein. Among 750,000 to 900,000 distinct CDR3 sequences listed, 35% to 40% were seen once.

Sequenced sample: blood. V usage is TRBV6-6 and J usage is TRBJ1-1; the table's D call TRBD1 went unverified against the DNA. The TCR originated in a man aged 18 to 29 with Graves' hyperthyroidism. The CDR3 protein is CASSRGTGDLLV.